The 18 T cell receptor beta chains given below trace back to one sample, sequenced in a study of shared clonotypes between healthy human individuals. Some clones are missing from TCRdb's copy, which holds only in-frame ones; the method was immunoSEQ multiplex PCR. The repertoire includes approximately 2.4 million clones, about 94% of them detected once, and roughly 0.13% sits in the top ten. The sequencing sample was made of naive CD4+ T cells sorted from blood. Subset given: CD45RA+ positively selected. These receptor sequences come from a man in his late teens or twenties in good health.

This chain links TRBV11-2 with TRBJ1-6; 8 positions agree with TRBD1. CDR1 is SGHAT and CDR2 is FQNNGV in the germline V gene. V lost 5 bases to trimming and J lost 7 bases; unmatched junction nucleotides: 10. The CDR3 spans 16 residues. Here the CDR3 reads CASSPLTWTGNSPLHF. CDR3 nucleotide sequence: TGTGCCAGCAGCCCTCTAACCTGGACAGGGAATTCACCCCTCCACTTT.

This clone was recorded once. The chain uses TRBV7-9 and TRBJ1-5, with TRBD1 matching 8 bases. V lost 3 bases, J lost 0 bases, and 7 bases stayed unmatched. The CDR3 covers 17 residues. The germline gives CDR1 SEHNR, CDR2 FQNEAQ (reference sequence). CDR3: CASSFPRQGYSNQPQHF. The CDR3 nucleotides read TGTGCCAGCAGCTTCCCGAGACAGGGGTATAGCAATCAGCCCCAGCATTTT. Variable domain in full (rest from reference TRBV7-9 and TRBJ1-5): DTGVSQNPRHKITKRGQNVTFRCDPISEHNRLYWYRQTLGQGPEFLTYFQNEAQLEKSRLLSDRFSAERPKGSFSTLEIQRTEQGDSAMYLCASSFPRQGYSNQPQHFGDGTRLSIL.

For the CDR3, the DNA is TGTGCCAGCAGCGTAGAGGCGGGAGTTGCCAAAAACATTCAGTACTTC. It specifies CASSVEAGVAKNIQYF. The rearrangement uses TRBV9 and TRBJ2-4; 7 bases are shared with TRBD2. Trimming removed 0 bases from V and 1 base from J; junction bases left unmatched: 4. The CDR3 consists of 16 residues. In germline, CDR1 is SGDLS, CDR2 YYNGEE.

The chain recombines TRBV11-1 with TRBJ2-3, with 8 positions matching TRBD2. Germline-derived CDR1 and CDR2 are SGHAT and FQDESV (reference sequence). The V segment lost 4 bases and the J segment 6 bases; nucleotides outside the gene matches: 9. The CDR3 length is 15 residues. CDR3 DNA sequence: TGTGCCAGCAGCTCTCGAGCGGGGGCAGGGGATACGCAGTATTTT. This gives the protein CASSSRAGAGDTQYF.

This clone occurred once. The chain has TRBV30 and TRBJ1-2; perhaps TRBD1 as D (6 bases). This CDR3 contains 11 residues. The germline V and J ends were trimmed by 3 bases and 10 bases, with 12 bases remaining between them. The germline gives CDR1 GTSNPN, CDR2 SVGIG (reference sequence). CDR3 in amino acids: CAWRTGAFYTF. Written as DNA, the CDR3 is TGTGCCTGGAGGACAGGAGCTTTCTACACCTTC.

This clone was picked up a small number of times. The J gene is TRBJ2-5, the V gene TRBV30; TRBD2 agrees at 15 bases. The CDR3 sequence is 16 residues long. V gave up 1 base and J gave up 5 bases; unmatched junction bases: 5. CDR1 and CDR2 (germline): GTSNPN, SVGIG (reference sequence). The CDR3 DNA sequence: TGTGCCTGGAGTGCCGGGACTAGCGGGAGGAGGGAGACCCAGTACTTC. It is translated as CAWSAGTSGRRETQYF.

This clone came up once. The chain carries TRBV18 and TRBJ2-1; the match to TRBD2 covers 9 bases. The germline V gene has CDR1 KGHSH and CDR2 LQKENI. This CDR3 comprises 17 residues. V shed 1 base, J shed 0 bases, and the junction held 4 bases outside the gene matches. CDR3 region: CASSPLASGTSYNEQFF. CDR3 bases: TGTGCCAGCTCACCACTGGCTAGCGGGACCTCCTACAATGAGCAGTTCTTC.

The chain carries TRBV30 and TRBJ1-4, with 7 positions matching TRBD1. V was pared by 4 bases and J by 4 bases, with 12 bases of the junction left unmatched. This CDR3 is built from 16 residues. CDR1 GTSNPN and CDR2 SVGIG come from the germline V gene (reference sequence). CDR3 bases: TGTGCCTGGAAGGACAGGCTCAGGTGGGGTAATGAAAAACTGTTTTTT. It specifies CAWKDRLRWGNEKLFF.

The genes are TRBV6-6 and TRBJ1-6, with D tentatively TRBD1 (6 bases). The CDR3 is 14 amino acids. Trimming shortened V by 5 bases and J by 7 bases, and 12 bases separated the two germline ends. The germline gives CDR1 MNHNY, CDR2 SVGAGI (reference sequence). CDR3 region: CASSNRQANSPLHF. The DNA for the CDR3 is TGTGCCAGCAGTAATCGACAGGCCAATTCACCCCTCCACTTT.

This chain uses TRBV7-8 with TRBJ2-1; D gene ambiguous. V was cut by 5 bases and J by 10 bases, with 15 bases left in between. The CDR3 runs to 13 residues. Germline V gene lookup returns CDR1 SGHVS and CDR2 FQNEAQ. CDR3 bases: TGTGCCAGCAGCCCACGGGCGTCGGTCGAGCAGTTCTTC. Amino acid sequence: CASSPRASVEQFF. Looking up the rest from reference TRBV7-8 and TRBJ2-1 gives the full variable domain: GAGVSQSPRYKVAKRGQDVALRCDPISGHVSLFWYQQALGQGPEFLTYFQNEAQLDKSGLPSDRFFAERPEGSVSTLKIQRTQQEDSAVYLCASSPRASVEQFFGPGTRLTVL.

V gene TRBV12-5 combines with J gene TRBJ2-5; D unclear. The V and J ends lost 1 base and 0 bases respectively, with 3 bases between them. Germline lookup yields CDR1 LGHNT and CDR2 FRNRAP. This CDR3 comprises 13 residues. The CDR3: CASGLAYQETQYF. DNA for the CDR3: TGTGCTAGTGGTTTGGCCTACCAAGAGACCCAGTACTTC. Drawing the rest from reference TRBV12-5 and TRBJ2-5, the complete variable domain is DARVTQTPRHKVTEMGQEVTMRCQPILGHNTVFWYRQTMMQGLELLAYFRNRAPLDDSGMPKDRFSAEMPDATLATLKIQPSEPRDSAVYFCASGLAYQETQYFGPGTRLLVL.

This sequence joins TRBV6-1 and TRBJ2-1; D remains unclear. Germline V gene sequence: CDR1 MNHNS, CDR2 SASEGT. Trimming removed 0 bases from V and 2 bases from J, with 8 bases in between. The length of the CDR3 is 15 residues. The chain's CDR3 is CASSEAYPPYNEQFF. CDR3 bases: TGTGCCAGCAGTGAAGCTTATCCACCCTACAATGAGCAGTTCTTC.

CDR3 region: CASTVGTDTQYF. Written as DNA, the CDR3 is TGCGCCAGCACGGTCGGCACAGATACGCAGTATTTT. The chain recombines TRBV5-1 with TRBJ2-3, with no clear D. Germline V gives CDR1 SGHRS, CDR2 YFSETQ. V lost 6 bases and J 1 base, leaving 6 bases between the germline ends. The CDR3 covers 12 residues. Full variable domain (rest looked up from reference TRBV5-1 and TRBJ2-3): KAGVTQTPRYLIKTRGQQVTLSCSPISGHRSVSWYQQTPGQGLQFLFEYFSETQRNKGNFPGRFSGRQFSNSRSEMNVSTLELGDSALYLCASTVGTDTQYFGPGTRLTVL.

A remark on this clone: The sample carries other DNA sequences with the same CDR3. The V gene is TRBV30, the J gene TRBJ1-5; weak D call: TRBD1 (5 bases). CDR1 and CDR2 from the germline V gene are GTSNPN and SVGIG (reference sequence). V lost 3 bases to trimming and J lost 7 bases, with 13 bases between them. The CDR3 has 13 amino acids. The CDR3 nucleotides are TGTGCCTGGAGCCAGGGAGGAGAGCAGCCCCAGCATTTT. It is translated as CAWSQGGEQPQHF.

The chain carries TRBV7-2 and TRBJ1-1; tentative D call: TRBD1 (6 bases). The V end was cut by 2 bases, the J end by 5 bases, with 15 bases between. CDR3 length: 15 amino acids. The germline V gene encodes CDR1 SGHTA and CDR2 FQGNSA. As DNA, the CDR3 is TGTGCCAGCAGCTTAAGTCAGGGGATAGGAACTGAAGCTTTCTTT. The encoded protein is CASSLSQGIGTEAFF.

V usage is TRBV6-5 and J usage is TRBJ2-7, with unresolved D. This CDR3 is built from 13 residues. Deletions cut 6 bases from V and 2 bases from J, with 11 bases between. Germline CDR1 reads MNHEY; CDR2 reads SVGAGI. The CDR3 loop reads CASRKDGAYEQYF. CDR3 DNA: TGTGCCAGCAGGAAGGACGGAGCCTACGAGCAGTACTTC.

The rearrangement links TRBV7-8 to TRBJ2-6, with TRBD2 matching over 9 bases. Germline V lookup: CDR1 SGHVS, CDR2 FQNEAQ. With V trimmed by 5 bases and J by 4 bases, 3 bases remained unmatched. The CDR3 covers 15 residues. CDR3 nucleotides: TGTGCCAGCAGCGGGGGACTAGCCGGGGCCAACGTCCTGACTTTC. Encoded protein: CASSGGLAGANVLTF.

V usage is TRBV10-3 and J usage is TRBJ1-4; no clear D gene. Trimming removed 0 bases from V and 0 bases from J, with 8 bases in between. The CDR3 length is 16 residues. CDR1 is ENHRY and CDR2 is SYGVKD in the germline V gene. CDR3 sequence: CAISESKEATNEKLFF. The CDR3 region has the DNA TGTGCCATCAGTGAGTCCAAGGAGGCAACTAATGAAAAACTGTTTTTT.